A selection of T cell receptor beta chains follows, all from one sample in a study. One entry per CDR3 protein results from TCRdb running MiXCR on the RT-PCR reads. The data show 650,000 to 800,000 distinct CDR3 sequences, approximately 15% seen once. What was sequenced was memory CD4+ T cells from blood. The source is a female donor in good health, serving as a healthy control. Both conserved end residues are part of each CDR3. The D gene is left open where the match is weak. Some rows mark clone size as missing; the rest say once, few, many or name a class of expanded clone.

length: 12
D: NA
size: NA
V: TRBV24-1
J: TRBJ1-2
DNA: TGTGCCACCAGTGGGGACGGTAGGGGCTACACCTTC
CDR3: CATSGDGRGYTF

length: 18
D: NA
size: few
V: TRBV4-2
J: TRBJ2-6
DNA: TGTGCCAGCAGCCAAGAAGGGACGGCCAGCTCTGGGGCCAACGTCCTGACTTTC
CDR3: CASSQEGTASSGANVLTF

length: 13
D: NA
size: few
V: TRBV7-8
J: TRBJ1-2
DNA: TGTGCCAGCAGTCCCTCGGGGGGCCGTGGCTACACCTTC
CDR3: CASSPSGGRGYTF

length: 15
D: NA
size: few
V: TRBV7-2
J: TRBJ2-7
DNA: TGTGCCAGCAGCTTAGGGGCAGCCGACCTATACGAGCAGTACTTC
CDR3: CASSLGAADLYEQYF

length: 15
D: TRBD1
size: NA
V: TRBV18
J: TRBJ1-1
DNA: TGTGCCAGCTCACCACCCGGACAGGGTGACACTGAAGCTTTCTTT
CDR3: CASSPPGQGDTEAFF

length: 13
D: NA
size: many
V: TRBV28
J: TRBJ2-2
DNA: TGTGCCAGCAGGACTCCGAACACCGGGGAGCTGTTTTTT
CDR3: CASRTPNTGELFF

length: 15
D: TRBD1
size: few
V: TRBV7-6
J: TRBJ1-1
DNA: TGTGCCAGCAGCCGAACAGGGGGCGGGTACACTGAAGCTTTCTTT
CDR3: CASSRTGGGYTEAFF

length: 14
D: NA
size: few
V: TRBV4-1
J: TRBJ2-2
DNA: TGCGCCAGCAGCCAAGTTCGGGTAACCGGGGAGCTGTTTTTT
CDR3: CASSQVRVTGELFF

length: 11
D: NA
size: few
V: TRBV30
J: TRBJ2-3
DNA: TGTGCCTGGAGTGGGGTAGCGGTGCAGTATTTT
CDR3: CAWSGVAVQYF

length: 14
D: NA
size: NA
V: TRBV19
J: TRBJ2-1
DNA: TGTGCCAGTAGTATCCGGGCCCCCGAGGATGAGCAGTTCTTC
CDR3: CASSIRAPEDEQFF

length: 13
D: NA
size: NA
V: TRBV5-5
J: TRBJ2-5
DNA: TGTGCCAGCAGCTTACTACACCAAGAGACCCAGTACTTC
CDR3: CASSLLHQETQYF

length: 13
D: NA
size: NA
V: TRBV18
J: TRBJ1-2
DNA: TGTGCCAGCTCACCTGCGGCGGTGGAAGGCTACACCTTC
CDR3: CASSPAAVEGYTF

length: 14
D: TRBD1
size: NA
V: TRBV3-1
J: TRBJ1-2
DNA: TGTGCCAGCAGCCAAGATCCCCGGGACAGGGTTGTCACCTTC
CDR3: CASSQDPRDRVVTF

length: 14
D: NA
size: NA
V: TRBV14
J: TRBJ2-3
DNA: TGTGCCAGCAGCCCCCCCCCATTGACGGATACGCAGTATTTT
CDR3: CASSPPPLTDTQYF

length: 14
D: NA
size: NA
V: TRBV6-1
J: TRBJ2-2
DNA: TGTGCCAGCAGTGACCAAGGGTTAACCGGGGAGCTGTTTTTT
CDR3: CASSDQGLTGELFF

length: 13
D: NA
size: many
V: TRBV20-1
J: TRBJ2-3
DNA: TGCAGTGCTAGCAAGCGGGCCGGAGATACGCAGTATTTT
CDR3: CSASKRAGDTQYF

length: 14
D: NA
size: NA
V: TRBV5-1
J: TRBJ2-7
DNA: TGCGCCAGCAGCCCTGAGAGGAGCTCCTACGAGCAGTACTTC
CDR3: CASSPERSSYEQYF

length: 11
D: NA
size: few
V: TRBV7-2
J: TRBJ2-7
DNA: TGTGCCAGCAGGGGACGGGTCGAGCAGTACTTC
CDR3: CASRGRVEQYF

length: 13
D: NA
size: many
V: TRBV12-3/TRBV12-4
J: TRBJ2-7
DNA: TGTGCCAGCAGTTTTCAGGGGTCCTACGAGCAGTACTTC
CDR3: CASSFQGSYEQYF

length: 16
D: TRBD1
size: few
V: TRBV27
J: TRBJ2-6
DNA: TGTGCCAGCAGTTTCCCACAGGGGTCTGGGGCCAACGTCCTGACTTTC
CDR3: CASSFPQGSGANVLTF

length: 19
D: NA
size: NA
V: TRBV5-5
J: TRBJ2-3
DNA: TGTGCCAGCAGCCCTCGGGGGCGGGCTAGCGCCCCTAGCACAGATACGCAGTATTTT
CDR3: CASSPRGRASAPSTDTQYF

length: 13
D: TRBD1
size: few
V: TRBV20-1
J: TRBJ2-4
DNA: TGCAGTGCCCCTAGGACAGGGGTGAACATTCAGTACTTC
CDR3: CSAPRTGVNIQYF

length: 13
D: NA
size: few
V: TRBV12-3/TRBV12-4
J: TRBJ1-3
DNA: TGTGCCAGCAGATACTCGTCTGGAAACACCATATATTTT
CDR3: CASRYSSGNTIYF

length: 13
D: NA
size: few
V: TRBV21-1
J: TRBJ1-1
DNA: TGTGCCAGCAAAGGCAGGTTGAACACTGAAGCTTTCTTT
CDR3: CASKGRLNTEAFF

length: 11
D: NA
size: few
V: TRBV13
J: TRBJ2-3
DNA: TGTGCCAGCAGTCGGGACCTCGGTTTGCATTTT
CDR3: CASSRDLGLHF

length: 15
D: NA
size: NA
V: TRBV28
J: TRBJ2-7
DNA: TGTGCCAGCAGTTTAGCAAGGGGTTACTCCTACGAGCAGTACTTC
CDR3: CASSLARGYSYEQYF

length: 13
D: NA
size: few
V: TRBV7-2
J: TRBJ2-1
DNA: TGTGCCAGCAGCTTTACCGCCGGGACAGAGCAGTTCTTC
CDR3: CASSFTAGTEQFF

length: 15
D: TRBD1
size: many
V: TRBV7-6
J: TRBJ2-7
DNA: TGTGCCAGCAGCCAACGACAGGGGGGTATTTACGAGCAGTACTTC
CDR3: CASSQRQGGIYEQYF

length: 16
D: NA
size: NA
V: TRBV4-3
J: TRBJ1-5
DNA: TGCGCCAGCAGCCAAGATTACGGGGAGTTCTATCAGCCCCAGCATTTT
CDR3: CASSQDYGEFYQPQHF

length: 13
D: NA
size: few
V: TRBV25-1
J: TRBJ1-2
DNA: TGTGCCAGCAGTGTAGAAGCTAACTATGGCTACACCTTC
CDR3: CASSVEANYGYTF

length: 17
D: NA
size: few
V: TRBV12-3/TRBV12-4
J: TRBJ2-3
DNA: TGTGCCACCCAACGGGGGATGACAACCTCTAGCACAGATACGCAGTATTTT
CDR3: CATQRGMTTSSTDTQYF

length: 12
D: NA
size: NA
V: TRBV6-5
J: TRBJ2-1
DNA: TGTGCCGGCAGGGATAGCTTCGATGAGCAGTTCTTC
CDR3: CAGRDSFDEQFF

length: 13
D: NA
size: many
V: TRBV7-2
J: TRBJ2-7
DNA: TGTGCCAGCAGCTTAACGGGAGAGTACGAGCAGTACTTC
CDR3: CASSLTGEYEQYF

length: 15
D: NA
size: many
V: TRBV7-2
J: TRBJ2-3
DNA: TGTGCCAGCACCTTGCTTGTTGGGGGCACAGATACGCAGTATTTT
CDR3: CASTLLVGGTDTQYF

length: 15
D: TRBD2
size: NA
V: TRBV6-6
J: TRBJ2-7
DNA: TGTGCCAGCAGTTACTCAAGCGGGGTGTACTACGAGCAGTACTTC
CDR3: CASSYSSGVYYEQYF

length: 15
D: TRBD1
size: few
V: TRBV24-1
J: TRBJ2-5
DNA: TGTGCCACCAGTGACACCAGGGGGTCGGGGGAGACCCAGTACTTC
CDR3: CATSDTRGSGETQYF

length: 16
D: NA
size: many
V: TRBV10-3
J: TRBJ2-3
DNA: TGTGCCATCAGTGAAGACAGCGCGACCTTCACAGATACGCAGTATTTT
CDR3: CAISEDSATFTDTQYF

length: 13
D: NA
size: NA
V: TRBV6-5
J: TRBJ1-1
DNA: TGTGCCAGCAAGGAGCGCCTGAACACTGAAGCTTTCTTT
CDR3: CASKERLNTEAFF

length: 15
D: TRBD1
size: few
V: TRBV9
J: TRBJ2-7
DNA: TGTGCCAGCAGCGTAGGGGGGACAGCCTCCTACGAGCAGTACTTC
CDR3: CASSVGGTASYEQYF

length: 15
D: NA
size: few
V: TRBV19
J: TRBJ2-1
DNA: TGTGCCAGTAGCCCCGGGGTCTTTGACTACAATGAGCAGTTCTTC
CDR3: CASSPGVFDYNEQFF

length: 16
D: TRBD1
size: NA
V: TRBV7-2
J: TRBJ1-2
DNA: TGTGCCAGCAGCTCCCCAATGAGGCAGGGGGCGGCTGGCTACACCTTC
CDR3: CASSSPMRQGAAGYTF

length: 16
D: NA
size: NA
V: TRBV14
J: TRBJ2-2
DNA: TGTGCCAGCAGCCGGCTCGGGGCGTCGAACACCGGGGAGCTGTTTTTT
CDR3: CASSRLGASNTGELFF

length: 12
D: TRBD2
size: many
V: TRBV29-1
J: TRBJ2-1
DNA: TGCAGCACTGCGCGGGAGGGCGATGAGCAGTTCTTC
CDR3: CSTAREGDEQFF

length: 15
D: TRBD1
size: NA
V: TRBV6-2/TRBV6-3
J: TRBJ1-5
DNA: TGTGCCAGCAGGCCCGGACAGGGGGAAGGTCAGCCCCAGCATTTT
CDR3: CASRPGQGEGQPQHF

length: 14
D: NA
size: few
V: TRBV30
J: TRBJ1-1
DNA: TGTGCCTGGAGTGTAGTAGGGGTTAACACTGAAGCTTTCTTT
CDR3: CAWSVVGVNTEAFF

length: 12
D: NA
size: NA
V: TRBV20-1
J: TRBJ1-4
DNA: TGCAGTGCTGGCAGGGCGGGTGAAAAACTGTTTTTT
CDR3: CSAGRAGEKLFF

length: 14
D: TRBD2
size: NA
V: TRBV14
J: TRBJ2-5
DNA: TGTGCCAGCAGCCGACTAGCGGGGGCAGAGACCCAGTACTTC
CDR3: CASSRLAGAETQYF

length: 15
D: NA
size: few
V: TRBV7-2
J: TRBJ2-2
DNA: TGTGCCAGCAGCCCAAGACAGTGGGGGACCGGGGAGCTGTTTTTT
CDR3: CASSPRQWGTGELFF

length: 15
D: NA
size: few
V: TRBV28
J: TRBJ2-3
DNA: TGTGCCAGCAGTGGGATGGGGGAGAGCACAGATACGCAGTATTTT
CDR3: CASSGMGESTDTQYF

length: 13
D: NA
size: few
V: TRBV7-2
J: TRBJ1-4
DNA: TGTGCCAGCTATGGACATTATAATGAAAAACTGTTTTTT
CDR3: CASYGHYNEKLFF

length: 15
D: NA
size: NA
V: TRBV2
J: TRBJ1-6
DNA: TGTGCCAGCAGCCCGATGGACAGTTATAATTCACCCCTCCACTTT
CDR3: CASSPMDSYNSPLHF